These T cell receptor beta chains were read from a single sample in a study of T cells after yellow fever vaccination. A single record per CDR3 protein comes from TCRdb applying MiXCR to the 5' RACE reads. Of 350,000 or so distinct CDR3 sequences detected, 8.1% appear once; the ten largest clones hold about 16%. The sequencing here drew on PBMCs, taken 35 to 50 days after the first yellow fever vaccination. Receptors were obtained from a man younger than 35 who received the YFV17D yellow fever vaccine. Each CDR3 is given with its conserved first and last residue. A D gene is named only where the DNA matches it firmly. The size of a clone is reported for some rows only, either as once, few or many, or as a class for expanded clones.

v_gene	j_gene	d_gene	abundance	CDR3aa	CDR3nt
TRBV6-1	TRBJ2-7	.	.	CASSRGFSGYEQYF	TGTGCCAGCAGTCGGGGCTTCTCGGGCTACGAGCAGTACTTC
TRBV2	TRBJ2-7	TRBD1	.	CASSPGTGVVSYEQYF	TGTGCCAGCAGTCCCGGGACAGGCGTCGTCTCCTACGAGCAGTACTTC
TRBV3-1	TRBJ1-5	.	.	CASSDTVGGNQPQHF	TGTGCCAGCAGCGACACGGTTGGAGGCAATCAGCCCCAGCATTTT
TRBV6-1	TRBJ1-1	.	few	CATRDGGNTEAFF	TGTGCCACCAGGGACGGTGGTAACACTGAAGCTTTCTTT
TRBV5-4	TRBJ2-1	.	.	CASSLEDGWEQFF	TGTGCCAGCAGCTTGGAGGATGGCTGGGAGCAGTTCTTC
TRBV9	TRBJ1-4	.	few	CASSVGVATNEKLFF	TGTGCCAGCAGCGTAGGGGTGGCGACTAATGAAAAACTGTTTTTT
TRBV5-6	TRBJ2-7	.	.	CASSLRLAYLTYEQYF	TGTGCCAGCAGCTTGAGGTTAGCCTACCTAACCTACGAGCAGTACTTC
TRBV20-1	TRBJ2-3	.	many	CSARPAATDTQYF	TGCAGTGCTAGACCAGCGGCCACAGATACGCAGTATTTT
TRBV18	TRBJ1-5	.	few	CASSPSGGHQPQHF	TGTGCCAGCTCACCATCCGGGGGCCATCAGCCCCAGCATTTT
TRBV19	TRBJ2-7	.	few	CASSRGDGGDEQYF	TGTGCCAGTAGTCGTGGGGACGGTGGCGACGAGCAGTACTTC
TRBV7-9	TRBJ2-7	TRBD1	.	CASSLGQGLGEQYF	TGTGCCAGCAGCTTAGGACAGGGGCTAGGTGAGCAGTACTTC
TRBV13	TRBJ2-7	TRBD2	.	CASSISSGYEQYF	TGTGCCAGCAGTATATCTAGCGGCTACGAGCAGTACTTC
TRBV4-3	TRBJ1-2	.	.	CASSQDPTGRGANYGYTF	TGCGCCAGCAGCCAAGATCCTACAGGGCGGGGGGCTAACTATGGCTACACCTTC
TRBV5-8	TRBJ2-5	TRBD2	.	CASSHAGTSGGQETQYF	TGTGCCAGCAGCCACGCCGGGACTAGCGGGGGACAAGAGACCCAGTACTTC
TRBV12-5	TRBJ2-1	TRBD1	few	CASGEATGVNEQFF	TGTGCTAGTGGAGAAGCGACAGGGGTTAATGAGCAGTTCTTC
TRBV4-3	TRBJ2-3	TRBD2	many	CASSQTPSSGGPQYF	TGCGCCAGCAGCCAAACCCCGTCAAGCGGGGGGCCGCAGTATTTT
TRBV3-1	TRBJ2-7	.	.	CASSQVIHGSEQYF	TGTGCCAGCAGCCAAGTGATTCACGGGAGCGAGCAGTACTTC
TRBV3-1	TRBJ2-7	TRBD2	few	CASSQGGASGSGEQYF	TGTGCCAGCAGCCAAGGTGGCGCTAGCGGAAGCGGCGAGCAGTACTTC
TRBV20-1	TRBJ2-2	TRBD1	.	CSARPRTGANTGELFF	TGCAGTGCTAGGCCCCGGACAGGGGCGAACACCGGGGAGCTGTTTTTT
TRBV15	TRBJ1-1	.	.	CATMGRLNTEAFF	TGTGCCACCATGGGCAGACTGAACACTGAAGCTTTCTTT